The source of this T cell receptor (beta chain) is a study of shared clonotypes between healthy human individuals. Tens of thousands of T cell genomes, or 200 to 250 ng DNA, went into the sorted-subset replicate PCRs. Sequencing was performed with immunoSEQ multiplex PCR; in TCRdb, only in-frame clones are kept and a portion is missing. This table holds 2 million to 2.5 million clones, about 92% found once. Deletions cut 1 base from V and 2 bases from J, with 13 bases between. Germline V CDR1 and CDR2: KGHSH, LQKENI. The CDR3 loop spans 16 amino acids. The receptor was derived from a man between 18 and 35 years old in good health. Some clones in this sample may be carry-over from other donors' samples. The gene calls are TRBV18 and TRBJ2-3, with D possibly matching TRBD1 (5 bases). Sequencing was performed on naive CD4+ T cells from PBMCs. Subset meaning: CD45RA+ positively selected. CDR3 sequence (DNA): TGTGCCAGCTCACCACGGGGCAGGGAAGACACAGATACGCAGTATTTT. As protein: CASSPRGREDTDTQYF.